This T cell receptor beta chain was sequenced in a study of blood T cell repertoires in COVID-19. Study at large: Italy, Spain and the United States were the sources of the convalescent and acute COVID-19 samples. Nucleic acid was either cDNA or gDNA, and it came from T cells, B-cell-depleted T cells, or PBMCs.

Enrolled during active infection, Seattle patients were then followed longitudinally. Original methodology: Nucleated cell number was recorded as an estimate derived from reference gene primer amplification. The protocol was immunoSEQ multiplex PCR, while the TCRdb copy is restricted to in-frame clones and leaves out a portion. The DNA was the basis for D and trimming; V, J and clone size are from that table. The table lists about 270,000 clones, around 85% of them singletons. The sequencing input was peripheral blood. The clonotype originates from a woman in her 30s with COVID-19, enrolled during active disease.

The CDR3 here is CASSQDRFPRGRYEGNSPLHF. The CDR3 bases are TGCGCCAGCAGCCAAGATCGCTTCCCCCGGGGAAGGTATGAGGGTAATTCACCCCTCCACTTT. This sequence joins TRBV4-1 and TRBJ1-6; D is unclear. V was pared by 0 bases and J by 6 bases, with 27 bases between. CDR1 and CDR2 from the germline V gene are MGHRA and YSYEKL. The CDR3 sequence is 21 residues long.